This TCR beta chain was found in a study of blood T cells in healthy people across ages. On this clonotype: Its antigen is not known.

It was with a sample-barcoded 5' primer and a J-beta primer mix that a second PCR of about 6 to 12 cycles was run. TCRdb recomputed calls from the 5' RACE reads with MiXCR, one row per CDR3 protein. The sample consists of about 1.4 million distinct CDR3 sequences, approximately 59% of them appearing once. Study-level results: A roughly linear fall in TCR beta diversity per million T cells was seen with increasing age. The authors considered diversity estimates from one million T cells to be underestimates. Without sorted subsets, naive and antigen-experienced compartments could not be conclusively compared. No one knew whether donors had CMV, which possibly confounded expanded clonotype changes.

The CDR3 contains 14 residues. The V gene end was trimmed by 3 bases and the J gene end by 8 bases; junction bases not matched to a gene: 8. The germline CDR1 and CDR2 sequences are LGHDT and YNNKEL (reference sequence). This chain joins TRBV3-1 and TRBJ2-3, with 7 bases identical to TRBD2. Sequencing was carried out using blood. The receptor comes from a man younger than 35 in good health. In DNA, the CDR3 is TGTGCCAGCAGCCAGGGGACTACCGTAGGTACGCAGTATTTT. Protein product: CASSQGTTVGTQYF.